The clone carrying this T cell receptor beta chain was counted only a few times. Its matching antigen is unknown. Genomic DNA constituted the template upon which TCR beta VDJ and CDR3 profiling was performed. One entry per CDR3 protein results from TCRdb running MiXCR on the reads. The sample records roughly 250,000 distinct CDR3 sequences, roughly 82% being singletons. The sample comes from a study of CD8+CD57+ T cells in acquired aplastic anemia. The germline V gene encodes CDR1 LNHNV and CDR2 YYDKDF (reference sequence). The CDR3 covers 13 residues. V was clipped by 5 bases and J by 8 bases; unmatched bases: 5. All patients picked for sequencing had shown, by flow cytometry, an expansion of CD8+CD57+ cells. Every patient was diagnosed with severe acquired aplastic anemia. Blood came from patients not yet given any therapy. Study-level findings and limits: Between the patient and control groups, CD8+ Simpson's diversity did not differ significantly. The number of CD8+ CDR3 sequences shared by patients and controls was 25 to 35.

The sequenced sample was sorted CD4+, CD8+, or CD8+CD57+ T cells (not recorded which) from PBMCs. The chain is built from TRBV15 and TRBJ1-4; TRBD1 agrees at 7 bases. This TCR derives from a human donor with aplastic anemia. This CDR3 reads CATSDRVGEKLFF. The CDR3 bases are TGTGCCACCAGCGACAGGGTTGGCGAAAAACTGTTTTTT.